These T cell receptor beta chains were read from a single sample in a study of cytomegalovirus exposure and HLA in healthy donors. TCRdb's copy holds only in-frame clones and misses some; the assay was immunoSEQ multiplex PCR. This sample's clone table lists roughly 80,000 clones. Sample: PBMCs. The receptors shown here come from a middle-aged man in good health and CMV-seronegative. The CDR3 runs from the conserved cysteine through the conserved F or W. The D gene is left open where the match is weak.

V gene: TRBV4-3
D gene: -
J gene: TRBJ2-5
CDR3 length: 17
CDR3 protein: CASSQDQAGDHAETQYF
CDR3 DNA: TGCGCCAGCAGCCAAGATCAGGCGGGTGACCACGCGGAGACCCAGTACTTC

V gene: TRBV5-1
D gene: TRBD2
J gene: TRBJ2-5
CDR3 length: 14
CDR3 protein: CASSSEAGEETQYF
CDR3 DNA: TGCGCCAGCAGTTCTGAAGCGGGGGAAGAGACCCAGTACTTC

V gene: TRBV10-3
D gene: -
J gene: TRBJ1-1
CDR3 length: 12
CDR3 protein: CAISESTTEAFF
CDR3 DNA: TGTGCCATCAGTGAGTCCACAACTGAAGCTTTCTTT

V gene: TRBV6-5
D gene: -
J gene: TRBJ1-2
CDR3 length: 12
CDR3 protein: CASARDTRGYTF
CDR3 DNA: TGTGCCAGCGCCAGGGATACGCGTGGCTACACCTTC

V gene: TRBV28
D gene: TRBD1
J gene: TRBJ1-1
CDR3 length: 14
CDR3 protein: CASTLTGRTTEAFF
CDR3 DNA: TGTGCCAGCACTTTGACAGGGAGGACCACTGAAGCTTTCTTT

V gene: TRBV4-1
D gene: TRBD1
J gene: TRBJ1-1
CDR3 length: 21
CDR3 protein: CASSQLTMTFRDRDMNTEAFF
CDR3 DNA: TGCGCCAGCAGCCAACTCACCATGACATTCCGGGACAGGGACATGAACACTGAAGCTTTCTTT

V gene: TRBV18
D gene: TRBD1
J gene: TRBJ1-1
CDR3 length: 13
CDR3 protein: CASSPTGGTEAFF
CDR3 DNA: TGTGCCAGCTCACCTACAGGGGGCACTGAAGCTTTCTTT

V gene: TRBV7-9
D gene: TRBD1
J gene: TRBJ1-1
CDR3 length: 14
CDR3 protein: CASSPSGTAPGAFF
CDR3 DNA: TGTGCCAGCAGCCCCTCAGGGACAGCCCCAGGGGCTTTCTTT

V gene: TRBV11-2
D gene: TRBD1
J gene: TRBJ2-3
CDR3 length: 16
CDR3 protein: CASSLRGRITTDTQYF
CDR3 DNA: TGTGCCAGCAGCCTCAGGGGGCGAATCACCACAGATACGCAGTATTTT

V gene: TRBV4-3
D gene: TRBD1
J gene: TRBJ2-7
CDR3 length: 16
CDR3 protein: CASSRAFGQGSYEQYF
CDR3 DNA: TGCGCCAGCAGCCGGGCCTTTGGACAGGGTTCCTACGAGCAGTACTTC

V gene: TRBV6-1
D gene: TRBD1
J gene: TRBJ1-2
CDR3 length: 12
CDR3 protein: CASSRGQATYTF
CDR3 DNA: TGTGCCAGCAGCCGGGGACAGGCCACTTACACCTTC

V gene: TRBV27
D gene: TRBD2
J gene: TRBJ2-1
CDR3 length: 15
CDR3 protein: CASSLVTSGDNEQFF
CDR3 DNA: TGTGCCAGCAGTTTAGTGACTAGCGGAGACAATGAGCAGTTCTTC

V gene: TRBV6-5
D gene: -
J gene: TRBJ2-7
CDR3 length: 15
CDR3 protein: CASSYSSRYAYEQYF
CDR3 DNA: TGTGCCAGCAGTTACTCCTCTAGGTACGCCTACGAGCAGTACTTC

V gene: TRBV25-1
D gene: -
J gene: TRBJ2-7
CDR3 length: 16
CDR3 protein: CASSPRGGAMSNEQYF
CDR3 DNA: TGTGCCAGCAGTCCTCGTGGAGGGGCGATGTCCAACGAGCAGTACTTC

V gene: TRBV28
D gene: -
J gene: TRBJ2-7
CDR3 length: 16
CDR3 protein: CASSEIPQGKSYEQYF
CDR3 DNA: TGTGCCAGCAGTGAAATTCCTCAGGGGAAATCCTACGAGCAGTACTTT

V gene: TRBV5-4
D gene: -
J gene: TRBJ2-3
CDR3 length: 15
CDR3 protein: CASSPDLISTDTQYF
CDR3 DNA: TGTGCCAGCAGCCCCGACTTGATTAGCACAGATACGCAGTATTTT

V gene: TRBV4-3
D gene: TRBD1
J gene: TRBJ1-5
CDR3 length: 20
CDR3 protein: CASSQGIGTGEWDSNQPQHF
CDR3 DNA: TGCGCCAGCAGCCAAGGGATCGGGACAGGGGAATGGGATAGCAATCAGCCCCAGCATTTT

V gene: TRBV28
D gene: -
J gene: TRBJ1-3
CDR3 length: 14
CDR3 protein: CASSTALRENTIYF
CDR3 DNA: TGTGCCAGCAGTACGGCCCTGCGGGAAAACACCATATATTTT

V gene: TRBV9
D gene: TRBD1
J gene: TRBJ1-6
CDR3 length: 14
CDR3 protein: CASSVQGARSPLHF
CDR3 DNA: TGTGCCAGCAGCGTACAGGGGGCTCGCTCACCCCTCCACTTT

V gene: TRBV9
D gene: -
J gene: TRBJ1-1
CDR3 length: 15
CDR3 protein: CASSRAGGRNTEAFF
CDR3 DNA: TGTGCCAGCAGCCGAGCGGGGGGCAGGAACACTGAAGCTTTCTTT

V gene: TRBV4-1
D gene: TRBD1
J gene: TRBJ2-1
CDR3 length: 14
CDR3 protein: CASSRDRGYNEQFF
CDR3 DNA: TGCGCCAGCAGCCGGGACAGGGGATACAATGAGCAGTTCTTC

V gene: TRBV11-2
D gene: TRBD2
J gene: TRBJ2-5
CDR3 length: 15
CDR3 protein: CASSTGTSSGETQYF
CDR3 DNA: TGTGCCAGCAGTACAGGGACTAGCTCGGGAGAGACCCAGTACTTC

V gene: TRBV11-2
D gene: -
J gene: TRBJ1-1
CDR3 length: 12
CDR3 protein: CASSLESAEAFF
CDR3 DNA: TGTGCCAGCAGCTTAGAGAGCGCTGAAGCTTTCTTT

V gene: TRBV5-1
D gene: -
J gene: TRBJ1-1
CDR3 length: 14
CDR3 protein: CASSLGSGNTEAFF
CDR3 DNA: TGCGCCAGCAGCTTGGGGTCAGGGAACACTGAAGCTTTCTTT

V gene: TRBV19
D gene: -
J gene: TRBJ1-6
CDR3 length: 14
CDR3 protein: CASSPGSVRSPLHF
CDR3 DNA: TGTGCCAGTAGTCCAGGGTCTGTCAGGTCACCCCTCCACTTT

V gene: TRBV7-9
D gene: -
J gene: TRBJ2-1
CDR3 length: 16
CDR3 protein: CASSWGRDFSDNEQFF
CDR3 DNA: TGTGCCAGCAGCTGGGGACGGGACTTCTCCGACAATGAGCAGTTCTTC

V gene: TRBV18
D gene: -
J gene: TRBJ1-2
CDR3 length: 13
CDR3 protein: CASTDSVYYGYTF
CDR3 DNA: TGTGCCAGCACGGACAGTGTTTACTATGGCTATACCTTC

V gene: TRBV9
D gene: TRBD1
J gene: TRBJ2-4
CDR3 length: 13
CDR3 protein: CASSFGQGTIQYF
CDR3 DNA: TGTGCCAGCAGCTTCGGACAGGGAACCATTCAGTACTTC

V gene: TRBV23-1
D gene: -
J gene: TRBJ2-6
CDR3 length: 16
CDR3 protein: CASSQSLEPGANVLTF
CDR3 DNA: TGCGCCAGCAGTCAATCTTTAGAACCTGGGGCCAACGTCCTGACTTTC

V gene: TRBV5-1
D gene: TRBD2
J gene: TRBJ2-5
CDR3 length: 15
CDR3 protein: CASSRGTSVKETQYF
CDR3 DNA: TGCGCCAGCAGCCGCGGGACTAGCGTGAAAGAGACCCAGTACTTC

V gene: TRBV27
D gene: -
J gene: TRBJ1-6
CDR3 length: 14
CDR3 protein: CASKFTGLNSPLHF
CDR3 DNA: TGTGCCAGCAAGTTCACAGGATTAAATTCACCCCTCCACTTT

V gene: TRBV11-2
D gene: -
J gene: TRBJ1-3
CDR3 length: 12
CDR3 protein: CASSFAGNTIYF
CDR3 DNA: TGTGCCAGCAGCTTCGCGGGAAACACCATATATTTT

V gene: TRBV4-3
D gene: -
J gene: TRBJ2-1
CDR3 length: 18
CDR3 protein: CASSPLWGDQNPHNEQFF
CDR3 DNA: TGCGCCAGCAGCCCGCTGTGGGGCGATCAAAACCCCCACAATGAGCAGTTCTTC

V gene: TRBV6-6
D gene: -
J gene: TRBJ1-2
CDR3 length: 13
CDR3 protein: CAGGALGDYGYTF
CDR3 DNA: TGTGCCGGGGGGGCGCTGGGAGACTATGGCTACACCTTC

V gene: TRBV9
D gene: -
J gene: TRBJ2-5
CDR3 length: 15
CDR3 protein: CASSVDEGLQETQYF
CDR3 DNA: TGTGCCAGCAGCGTAGATGAGGGCCTCCAAGAGACCCAGTACTTC